This TCR beta chain was recovered during a study of Ad26.COV2.S vaccination and SARS-CoV-2 variants. Some clones are missing from TCRdb's copy, which holds only in-frame ones; the method was immunoSEQ multiplex PCR. The sample yields around 240,000 clones, 70% to 90% seen once. Treatment indicated: some 20 received Ad26.COV2.S at low or high dose, single or two shots; roughly five received placebo; per-sample allocation not given. After the first vaccine or placebo injection, samples were drawn on day 63. The germline V gene encodes CDR1 LGHNA and CDR2 YSLEER. The V end was cut by 0 bases, the J end by 2 bases, with 13 bases between. The CDR3 is 16 amino acids.

This receptor was obtained from a person aged 18-65 years who received the Ad26.COV2.S COVID-19 vaccine or a placebo. The material was peripheral blood, obtained in a trial of Ad26.COV2.S vaccine versus placebo. The chain recombines TRBV4-3 with TRBJ2-5; the D call may be TRBD1 or TRBD2 (5 bases each). DNA for the CDR3: TGCGCCAGCAGCCAAGATAAGGGCAGGGAGCAAGAGACCCAGTACTTC. It is translated as CASSQDKGREQETQYF.